The present T cell receptor beta chain was sequenced within a study of blood T cell repertoires in COVID-19. Study at large: Sources were T cells, B-cell-depleted T cells, or PBMCs; the material itself was cDNA or gDNA.

V dropped 3 bases and J dropped 0 bases, with 10 bases sitting between them. CDR1 SGHRS and CDR2 YFSETQ come from the germline V gene. This CDR3 spans 15 amino acids. Cohorts were assigned according to the clinical history that participants reported. Shortly before study entry, within 2 weeks, exposed participants had met a COVID-19 case. Method: immunoSEQ multiplex PCR; TCRdb's copy keeps in-frame clones and lacks some. The table includes about 140,000 clones, 75% to 90% detected once. Sequenced: PBMCs or T cells enriched from blood (not recorded which). The clonotype originates from a man in his sixties or seventies who had been exposed to COVID-19. The chain has TRBV5-1 and TRBJ2-1; D uncertain. The CDR3 here is CASSWRRSSYNEQFF. The CDR3 DNA reads as TGCGCCAGCAGCTGGCGCCGGAGCTCCTACAATGAGCAGTTCTTC.